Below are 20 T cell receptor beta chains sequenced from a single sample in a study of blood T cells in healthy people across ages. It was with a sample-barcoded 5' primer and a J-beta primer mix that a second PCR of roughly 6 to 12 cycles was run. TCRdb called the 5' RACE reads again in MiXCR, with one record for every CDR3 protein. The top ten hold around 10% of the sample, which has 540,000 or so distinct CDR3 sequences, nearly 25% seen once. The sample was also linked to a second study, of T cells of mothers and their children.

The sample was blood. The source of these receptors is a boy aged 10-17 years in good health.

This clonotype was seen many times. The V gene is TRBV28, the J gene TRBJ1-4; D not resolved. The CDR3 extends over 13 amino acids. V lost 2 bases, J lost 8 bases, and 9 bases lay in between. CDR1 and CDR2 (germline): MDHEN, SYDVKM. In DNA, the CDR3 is TGTGCCAGCAGTTTACCGGGGAAGGAAAAACTGTTTTTT. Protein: CASSLPGKEKLFF.

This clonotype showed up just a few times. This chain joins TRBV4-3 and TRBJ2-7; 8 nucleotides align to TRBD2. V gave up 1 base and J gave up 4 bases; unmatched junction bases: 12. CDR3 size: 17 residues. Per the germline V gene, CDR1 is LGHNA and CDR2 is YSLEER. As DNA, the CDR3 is TGCGCCAGCAGCCAAGTCGAGGGCGGGGGGTCGACATACGAGCAGTACTTC. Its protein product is CASSQVEGGGSTYEQYF.

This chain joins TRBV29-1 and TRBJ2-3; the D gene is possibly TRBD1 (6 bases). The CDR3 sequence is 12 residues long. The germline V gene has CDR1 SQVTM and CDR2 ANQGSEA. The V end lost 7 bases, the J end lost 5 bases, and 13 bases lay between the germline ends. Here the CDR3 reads CSGIQGVDTQYF. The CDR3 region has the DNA TGCAGCGGCATACAGGGTGTAGATACGCAGTATTTT.

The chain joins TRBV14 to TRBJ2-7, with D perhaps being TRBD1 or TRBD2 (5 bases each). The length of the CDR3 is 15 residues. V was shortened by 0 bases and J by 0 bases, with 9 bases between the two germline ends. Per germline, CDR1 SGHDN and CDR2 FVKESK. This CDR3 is CASSQEIGTSYEQYF. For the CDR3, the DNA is TGTGCCAGCAGCCAAGAGATAGGGACCTCCTACGAGCAGTACTTC.

The CDR3 DNA follows: TGTGCCAGCAGCCCCCTAATCCGGACTAGCGTCTTACCCACAGATACGCAGTATTTT. This sequence encodes CASSPLIRTSVLPTDTQYF. The rearrangement links TRBV4-2 to TRBJ2-3; the match to TRBD2 covers 9 bases. J lost 2 bases, V lost 4 bases, and 16 bases had no gene match. From germline, CDR1 is LGHNA and CDR2 YNFKEQ. The CDR3 sequence is 19 residues long.

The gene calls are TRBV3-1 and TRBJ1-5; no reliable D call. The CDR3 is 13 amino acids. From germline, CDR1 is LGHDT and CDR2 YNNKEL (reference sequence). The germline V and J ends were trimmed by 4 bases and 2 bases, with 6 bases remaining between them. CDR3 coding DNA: TGTGCCAGCAGCCGGAGAGGCAATCAGCCCCAGCATTTT. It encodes CASSRRGNQPQHF.

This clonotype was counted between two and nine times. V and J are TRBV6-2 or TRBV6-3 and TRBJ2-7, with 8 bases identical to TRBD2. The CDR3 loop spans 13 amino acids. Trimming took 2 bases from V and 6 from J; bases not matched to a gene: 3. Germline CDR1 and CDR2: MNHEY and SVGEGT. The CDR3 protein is CASSYQAGVEQYF. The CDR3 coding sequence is TGTGCCAGCAGTTACCAAGCGGGAGTCGAGCAGTACTTC.

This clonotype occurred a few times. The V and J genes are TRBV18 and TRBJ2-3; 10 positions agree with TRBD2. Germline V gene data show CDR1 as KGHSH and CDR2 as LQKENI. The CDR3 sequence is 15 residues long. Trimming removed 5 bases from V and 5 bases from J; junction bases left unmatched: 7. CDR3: CASSESGRAGDTQYF. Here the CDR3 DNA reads TGTGCCAGCTCAGAAAGCGGGAGGGCCGGAGATACGCAGTATTTT.

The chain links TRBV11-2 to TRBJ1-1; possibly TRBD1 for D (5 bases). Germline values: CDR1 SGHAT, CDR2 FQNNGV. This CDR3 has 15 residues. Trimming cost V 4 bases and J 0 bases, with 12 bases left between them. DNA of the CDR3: TGTGCCAGCAGCTCCTACGACAGAATGAACACTGAAGCTTTCTTT. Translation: CASSSYDRMNTEAFF.

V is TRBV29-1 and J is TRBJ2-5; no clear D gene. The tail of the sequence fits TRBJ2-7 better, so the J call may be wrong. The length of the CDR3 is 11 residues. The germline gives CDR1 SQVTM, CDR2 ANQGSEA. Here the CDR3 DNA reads TGCAGCGTTGAAGGAACCTACGAGCAGTACTTC. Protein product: CSVEGTYEQYF.

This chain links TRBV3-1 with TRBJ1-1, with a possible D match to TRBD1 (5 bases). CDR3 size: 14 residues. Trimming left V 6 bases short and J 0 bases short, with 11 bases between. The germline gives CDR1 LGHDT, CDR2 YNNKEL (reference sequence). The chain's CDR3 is CASRGTEMNTEAFF. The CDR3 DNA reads TGTGCCAGCAGAGGGACGGAGATGAACACTGAAGCTTTCTTT.

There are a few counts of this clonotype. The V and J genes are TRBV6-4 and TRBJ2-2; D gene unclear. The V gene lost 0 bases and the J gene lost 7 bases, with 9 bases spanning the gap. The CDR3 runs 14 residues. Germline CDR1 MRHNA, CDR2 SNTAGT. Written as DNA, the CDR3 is TGTGCCAGCAGTGACTCTATGGGCGTCGGGGAGCTGTTTTTT. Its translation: CASSDSMGVGELFF.

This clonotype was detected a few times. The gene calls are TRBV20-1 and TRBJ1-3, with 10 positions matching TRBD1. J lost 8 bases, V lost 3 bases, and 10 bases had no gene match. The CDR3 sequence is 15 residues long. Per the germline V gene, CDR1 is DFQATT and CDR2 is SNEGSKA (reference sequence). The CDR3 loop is CSASIAGQGIDTIYF. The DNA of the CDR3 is TGCAGTGCTAGCATTGCGGGACAGGGGATAGACACCATATATTTT.

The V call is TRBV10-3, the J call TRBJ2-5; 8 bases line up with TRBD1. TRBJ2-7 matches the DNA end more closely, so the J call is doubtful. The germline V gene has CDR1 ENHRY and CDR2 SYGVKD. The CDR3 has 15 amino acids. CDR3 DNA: TGTGCCGCCGGACAGGGCCCAGAGGGTTCCTACGAGCAGTACTTC. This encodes CAAGQGPEGSYEQYF.

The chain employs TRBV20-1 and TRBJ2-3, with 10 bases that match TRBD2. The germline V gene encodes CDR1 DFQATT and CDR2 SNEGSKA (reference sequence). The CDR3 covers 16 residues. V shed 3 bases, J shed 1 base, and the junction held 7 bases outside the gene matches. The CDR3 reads CSARSGLAGGTDTQYF. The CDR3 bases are TGCAGTGCTAGGTCGGGGCTAGCGGGGGGCACAGATACGCAGTATTTT.

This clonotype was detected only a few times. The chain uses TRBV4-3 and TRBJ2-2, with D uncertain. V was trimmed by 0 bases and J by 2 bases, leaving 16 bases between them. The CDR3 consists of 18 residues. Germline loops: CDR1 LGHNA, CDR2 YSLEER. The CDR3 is CASSQDLPPSKNTGELFF. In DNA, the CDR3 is TGCGCCAGCAGCCAAGATCTCCCCCCGAGTAAAAACACCGGGGAGCTGTTTTTT.

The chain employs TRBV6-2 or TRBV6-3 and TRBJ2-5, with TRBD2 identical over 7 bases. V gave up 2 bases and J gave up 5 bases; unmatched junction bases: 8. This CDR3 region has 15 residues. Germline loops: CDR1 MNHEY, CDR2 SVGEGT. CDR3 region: CASSYVGGPVETQYF. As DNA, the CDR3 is TGTGCCAGCAGTTACGTGGGAGGGCCGGTTGAGACCCAGTACTTC.

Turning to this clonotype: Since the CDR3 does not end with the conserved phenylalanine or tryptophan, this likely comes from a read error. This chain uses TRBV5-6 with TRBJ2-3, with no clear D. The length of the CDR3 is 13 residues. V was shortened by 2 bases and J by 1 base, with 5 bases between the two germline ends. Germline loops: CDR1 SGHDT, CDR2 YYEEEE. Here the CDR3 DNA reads TGTGCCAGCAGCTTCTCTCGCACAGATACGCAGTATCTT. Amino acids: CASSFSRTDTQYL.

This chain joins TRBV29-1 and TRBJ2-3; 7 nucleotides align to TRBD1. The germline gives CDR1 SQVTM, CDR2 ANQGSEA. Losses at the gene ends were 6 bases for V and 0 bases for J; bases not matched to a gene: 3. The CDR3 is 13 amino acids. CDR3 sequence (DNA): TGCAGCGTCCAGACAGGGAGCACAGATACGCAGTATTTT. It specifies CSVQTGSTDTQYF.

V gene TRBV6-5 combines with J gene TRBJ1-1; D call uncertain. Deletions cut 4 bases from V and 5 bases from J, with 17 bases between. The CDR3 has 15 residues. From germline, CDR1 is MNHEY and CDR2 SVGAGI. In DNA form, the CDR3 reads TGTGCCAGCAGTTCCGGTAGGGTAGGCGGTACTGAAGCTTTCTTT. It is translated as CASSSGRVGGTEAFF.